One sample yielded the 3 T cell receptor beta chains listed below, sequenced in a study of blood T cell repertoires in COVID-19. Libraries were prepared by immunoSEQ multiplex PCR; TCRdb keeps only in-frame clonotypes and omits some of them. The sample lists just over 250,000 clones, approximately 79% occurring once. Material for sequencing was PBMCs or T cells enriched from blood (not recorded which). Receptors were obtained from a man younger than 45 with acute COVID-19.

Concerning this clone: Germline and junction disagree at one end, which may indicate a read error. The J gene is TRBJ1-4, the V gene TRBV5-4; D is unclear. CDR1 is SGHNT, CDR2 YYREEE, per germline (reference sequence). This CDR3 is 11 amino acids long. The chain's CDR3 is CASSGTSGKVF. The CDR3 region has the DNA TGTGCCAGCAGCGGAACTTCCGGGAAGGTTTTT.

The chain joins TRBV7-2 to TRBJ2-1; TRBD2 might be the D (6 bases). V gave up 5 bases and J gave up 0 bases, with 20 bases separating them. Germline values: CDR1 SGHTA, CDR2 FQGNSA. The CDR3 consists of 18 residues. The DNA of the CDR3 is TGTGCCAGCAGCCTGAGGGTTGCGCGGGGCAACTCCTACAATGAGCAGTTCTTC. It yields the protein CASSLRVARGNSYNEQFF.

This sequence joins TRBV5-1 and TRBJ1-1; D may be TRBD1 (5 bases). The CDR3 spans 13 residues. CDR1 and CDR2 from the germline V gene are SGHRS and YFSETQ. The ends were cut back, 0 bases at V and 5 bases at J, with 8 bases in the middle. The DNA for the CDR3 is TGCGCCAGCAGCTTGGACGGGGGGACTGAAGCTTTCTTT. As protein: CASSLDGGTEAFF.